This is a list of T cell receptor beta chains from one sample in a study of T cells after yellow fever vaccination. TCRdb independently ran MiXCR on the 5' RACE reads; one entry per CDR3 protein. Of 140,000 to 150,000 distinct CDR3 sequences listed, about 6.2% were seen once; the top ten hold more than 0.6%. Sequenced material: CD4+ T cells sorted from PBMCs, taken 10 days after the yellow fever booster vaccination. These TCRs come from a man aged 25-45 years who received the YFV17D yellow fever vaccine. The CDR3 runs from the conserved cysteine through the conserved F or W.

j_call	v_call	cdr3_aa
TRBJ1-1	TRBV5-1	CASSLGPGRTTEAFF
TRBJ1-2	TRBV12-3/TRBV12-4	CASSSENGYTF
TRBJ2-3	TRBV12-3/TRBV12-4	CASSPGVREQYF
TRBJ1-2	TRBV18	CASSKISTVGDYGYTF
TRBJ2-1	TRBV20-1	CSARALGAYNEQFF
TRBJ2-7	TRBV7-2	CASSFRRATLWEQYF
TRBJ2-2	TRBV5-1	CASSHGAPGELFF
TRBJ2-3	TRBV7-8	CASSTGQRRSDTQYF
TRBJ2-6	TRBV7-2	CASSLVGSGSGANVLTF
TRBJ2-3	TRBV6-1	CASSEGQGAGDTQYF
TRBJ2-7	TRBV3-1	CASSSAASGEQYF